The rows below give T cell receptor beta chains drawn from one sample of a study of blood T cells in healthy people across ages. TCRdb reprocessed the 5' RACE reads with MiXCR, giving one entry per CDR3 protein. The repertoire holds over 950,000 distinct CDR3 sequences, 51% seen once, with roughly a fifth in the top ten. Sequenced input: blood. The receptors shown here come from a woman aged 55 to 70 in good health. Both conserved end residues are part of each CDR3. The D gene is left open where the match is weak. For some rows the clone size is stated as once, few or many, or as a class when expanded; others skip it.

clone size,J gene,V gene,D gene,CDR3 length,CDR3 protein,CDR3 DNA
few,TRBJ2-4,TRBV3-1,.,18,CASSQLPALRLAKNIQYF,TGTGCCAGCAGCCAACTACCGGCCCTTCGGCTAGCCAAAAACATTCAGTACTTC
.,TRBJ1-2,TRBV5-1,TRBD1,18,CASSSVKTTGTGGESRTF,TGCGCCAGCAGCTCCGTGAAAACGACCGGGACAGGGGGCGAGTCGCGCACCTTC
.,TRBJ2-3,TRBV2,TRBD1,15,CASSVGDRVGDTQYF,TGTGCCAGCAGTGTCGGGGACAGGGTAGGAGATACGCAGTATTTT
.,TRBJ2-7,TRBV20-1,.,13,CSARGPGPYEQYF,TGCAGTGCTAGGGGGCCAGGCCCCTACGAGCAGTACTTC
few,TRBJ2-7,TRBV4-2,TRBD2,13,CASSAGEGYEQYF,TGTGCCAGCAGCGCCGGGGAGGGGTACGAGCAGTACTTC
few,TRBJ2-7,TRBV30,.,14,CAWRRDRYPYEQYF,TGTGCCTGGAGAAGAGACAGATACCCCTACGAGCAGTACTTC
once,TRBJ1-4,TRBV28,.,12,CASSELMQKLFF,TGTGCCAGCAGTGAGTTAATGCAGAAACTGTTTTTT
.,TRBJ2-3,TRBV29-1,.,14,CSVEEGPLTDTQYF,TGCAGCGTTGAAGAGGGGCCCCTGACAGATACGCAGTATTTT
.,TRBJ2-3,TRBV28,.,15,CASWAATSRGDTQYF,TGTGCCAGCTGGGCAGCGACTAGCAGGGGAGATACGCAGTATTTT
.,TRBJ2-3,TRBV6-2/TRBV6-3,.,15,CASSYMGTQTDTQYF,TGTGCCAGCAGTTACATGGGGACACAAACAGATACGCAGTATTTT
.,TRBJ2-1,TRBV20-1,TRBD2,16,CSAAVPGLGGSGEQFF,TGCAGTGCCGCGGTCCCGGGACTAGGAGGGTCTGGTGAGCAGTTCTTC
many,TRBJ2-1,TRBV20-1,TRBD2,17,CSAPRLAGGRRDNEQFF,TGCAGTGCCCCCCGGCTAGCGGGAGGTCGACGGGACAATGAGCAGTTCTTC